This is a list of T cell receptor beta chains from one sample in a study of blood T cell repertoires in COVID-19. The table came from immunoSEQ multiplex PCR; TCRdb's copy has only in-frame clones and leaves some out. The sample lists about 200,000 clones, approximately 88% occurring once. Sequencing used PBMCs or T cells enriched from blood (not recorded which). Every receptor here comes from a woman younger than 30 who had recovered from COVID-19. The CDR3 runs from the conserved cysteine through the conserved F or W. The D gene is left open where the match is weak. Expanded clones are given a class, and other clones once, few, many or no size at all.

cdr3_aa	cdr3_nt	clone_size	d_call	v_call	j_call
CASSTPSGYQETQYF	TGTGCCAGCAGCACCCCATCGGGGTACCAAGAGACCCAGTACTTC	NA	NA	TRBV7-9	TRBJ2-5
CASSYSGGAMDEQFF	TGTGCCAGCAGTTATAGCGGGGGGGCCATGGATGAGCAGTTCTTC	NA	TRBD2	TRBV7-2	TRBJ2-1
CASSIGQGVSNQPQHF	TGTGCCAGTAGTATAGGACAGGGGGTTAGCAATCAGCCCCAGCATTTT	NA	TRBD1	TRBV19	TRBJ1-5
CASSLLRSGGTGELFF	TGCGCCAGCAGCTTATTGAGATCGGGGGGCACCGGGGAGCTGTTTTTT	NA	TRBD2	TRBV5-1	TRBJ2-2
CASSPGQGGSQPQHF	TGCGCCAGCAGCCCGGGACAGGGGGGAAGTCAGCCCCAGCATTTT	NA	TRBD1	TRBV5-1	TRBJ1-5
CASSLYFNEQFF	TGTGCCAGCAGCTTATATTTCAATGAGCAGTTCTTC	few	NA	TRBV7-9	TRBJ2-1
CASSTRTALNTEAFF	TGTGCCAGCAGCACCAGGACAGCTTTGAACACTGAAGCTTTCTTT	NA	NA	TRBV5-4	TRBJ1-1
CASSQGERGNTIYF	TGTGCCAGCAGCCAAGGGGAGCGGGGAAACACCATATATTTT	NA	NA	TRBV3-1/TRBV3-2	TRBJ1-3
CASRNRVMEKLFF	TGTGCCAGCAGGAACAGGGTAATGGAAAAACTGTTTTTT	few	NA	TRBV27	TRBJ1-4
CASSRGETSTDTQYF	TGTGCCAGCAGCCGTGGTGAAACTAGCACAGATACGCAGTATTTT	NA	NA	TRBV4-2	TRBJ2-3
CSVVKETQYF	TGCAGCGTTGTAAAAGAGACCCAGTACTTC	NA	NA	TRBV29-1	TRBJ2-5
CSVPGQGAYEQYF	TGCAGCGTCCCGGGACAGGGGGCCTACGAGCAGTACTTC	NA	TRBD1	TRBV29-1	TRBJ2-7